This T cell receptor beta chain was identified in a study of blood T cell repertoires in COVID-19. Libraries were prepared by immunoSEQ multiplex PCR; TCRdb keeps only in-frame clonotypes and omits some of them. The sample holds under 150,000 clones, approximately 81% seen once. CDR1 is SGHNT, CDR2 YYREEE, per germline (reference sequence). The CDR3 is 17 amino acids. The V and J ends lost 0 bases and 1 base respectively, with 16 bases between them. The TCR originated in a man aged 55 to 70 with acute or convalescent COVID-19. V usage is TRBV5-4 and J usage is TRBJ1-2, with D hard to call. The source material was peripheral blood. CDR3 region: CASSLAGRGYFNYGYTF. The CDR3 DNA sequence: TGTGCCAGCAGCTTGGCCGGGCGGGGTTACTTTAACTATGGCTACACCTTC.